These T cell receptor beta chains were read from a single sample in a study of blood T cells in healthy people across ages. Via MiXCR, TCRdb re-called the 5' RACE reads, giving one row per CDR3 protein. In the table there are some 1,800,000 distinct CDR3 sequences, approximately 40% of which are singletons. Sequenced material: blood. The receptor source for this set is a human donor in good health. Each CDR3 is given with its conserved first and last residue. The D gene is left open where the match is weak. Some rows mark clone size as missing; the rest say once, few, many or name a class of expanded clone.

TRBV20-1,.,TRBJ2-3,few,TGCAGTGCCATTGTGGTAGCAGATACGCAGTATTTT,CSAIVVADTQYF
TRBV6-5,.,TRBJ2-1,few,TGTGCCAGCACCGACTCGACTACCTCACCCTACAATGAGCAGTTCTTC,CASTDSTTSPYNEQFF
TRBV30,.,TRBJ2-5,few,TGTGCCTGGAGTGGAGAGACCCAGTACTTC,CAWSGETQYF
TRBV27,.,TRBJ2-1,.,TGTGCCAGCAGTCGGATCCCCTACAATGAGCAGTTCTTC,CASSRIPYNEQFF
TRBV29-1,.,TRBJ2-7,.,TGCAGCGTTGTACGCGGGGGCTCCTACAATGAGCAGTACTTC,CSVVRGGSYNEQYF
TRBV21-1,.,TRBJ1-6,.,TGTGCCAGCAGCCAGACAGGGGCGCGTTCACCCCTCCACTTT,CASSQTGARSPLHF
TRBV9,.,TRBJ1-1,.,TGTGCCAGCAGCGAAGGTGGGGTTCGGACTGAAGCTTTCTTT,CASSEGGVRTEAFF
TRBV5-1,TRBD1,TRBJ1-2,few,TGCGCCAGCAGCTTGGGAGGGGGCGTAAGCTACACCTTC,CASSLGGGVSYTF
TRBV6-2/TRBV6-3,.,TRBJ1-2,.,TGTGCCAGCAGGACAAGCAACAGGTTCGGGGACGATGGCTACACCTTC,CASRTSNRFGDDGYTF
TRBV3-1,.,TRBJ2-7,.,TGTGCCAGCAGCCAAGAGGATGTCGCAACCGGGACTCTCCCCGGCTACGAGCAGTACTTC,CASSQEDVATGTLPGYEQYF
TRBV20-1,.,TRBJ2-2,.,TGCAGTGCTAGCTTTAATCAAATCGGGGAGCTGTTTTTT,CSASFNQIGELFF
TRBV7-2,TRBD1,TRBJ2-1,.,TGTGCCAGCAGCTTAGACCGGGACAGGGGTAATGAGCAGTTCTTC,CASSLDRDRGNEQFF
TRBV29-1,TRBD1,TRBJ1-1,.,TGCAGCGTTGGAGCGGACAGGTGGTCTGAAGCTTTCTTT,CSVGADRWSEAFF
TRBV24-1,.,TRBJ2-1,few,TGTGCCACCAGTGATTTGCTTGATGAGCAGTTCTTC,CATSDLLDEQFF
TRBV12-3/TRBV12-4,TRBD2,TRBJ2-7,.,TGTGCCAGCAGTTTAGTAGGCCCCGCGGGGAGGGGCGGTGACGAGCAGTACTTC,CASSLVGPAGRGGDEQYF
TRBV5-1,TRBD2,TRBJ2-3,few,TGCGCCAGCGGCTATCGGGACTACACAGATACGCAGTATTTT,CASGYRDYTDTQYF
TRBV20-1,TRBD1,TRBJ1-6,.,TGCAGTGCTGGGGACAGCGACTTACCCCTCCACTTT,CSAGDSDLPLHF
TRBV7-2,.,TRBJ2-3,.,TGTGCCAGCAGCCCTGAGCCGGCGTATACGCAGTATTTT,CASSPEPAYTQYF
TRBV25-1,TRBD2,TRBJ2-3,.,TGTGCCAGCAGTGGGGGACTAGCGACAGATACGCAGTATTTT,CASSGGLATDTQYF
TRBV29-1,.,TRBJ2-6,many,TGCAGCGTTAGTAGCTCTGGGGCCAACGTCCTGACTTTC,CSVSSSGANVLTF
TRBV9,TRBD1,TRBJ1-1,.,TGTGCCAGCAGCATCGCCGGGACAGGGGCGACTGAAGCTTTCTTT,CASSIAGTGATEAFF
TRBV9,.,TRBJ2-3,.,TGTGCCAGCAGCGTAGAGGTATCGGGGCGGGGCCTAACAGATACGCAGTATTTT,CASSVEVSGRGLTDTQYF
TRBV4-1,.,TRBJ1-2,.,TGCGCCAGCAGCCAAACAGATACAAACTATGGCTACACCTTC,CASSQTDTNYGYTF
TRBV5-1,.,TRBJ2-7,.,TGCGCCAACAGGAGGACACCCACCTACGAGCAGTACTTC,CANRRTPTYEQYF
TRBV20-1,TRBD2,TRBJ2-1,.,TGCAGTGCTAAGAAACCGTCGGGGGGCAATGAGCAGTTCTTC,CSAKKPSGGNEQFF
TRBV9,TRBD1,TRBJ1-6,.,TGTGCCAGCAGCGTAGCCCTGGGACAGGGGTCGAATTCACCCCTCCACTTT,CASSVALGQGSNSPLHF
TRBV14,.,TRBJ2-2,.,TGTGCCAGCAGCCCAACAGGGCCCGGGGAGCTGTTTTTT,CASSPTGPGELFF
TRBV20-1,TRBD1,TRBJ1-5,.,TGCAGTGCTAGAGGGGACAGGGGGCTAAGCAATCAGCCCCAGCATTTT,CSARGDRGLSNQPQHF
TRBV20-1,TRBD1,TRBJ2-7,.,TGCAGTTCCTGGACAGGGAAGGCTTACGAGCAGTACTTC,CSSWTGKAYEQYF
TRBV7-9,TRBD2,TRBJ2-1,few,TGTGCCAGCAGCTTAAAAGCGGGGGGACGTAACAATGAGCAGTTCTTC,CASSLKAGGRNNEQFF
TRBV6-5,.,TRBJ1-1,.,TGTGCCACCGCGGAAACGGGGGGCACTGAAGCTTTCTTT,CATAETGGTEAFF
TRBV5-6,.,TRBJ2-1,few,TGTGCCAGCAGCAGAGGGCCCGGGTGGCAGTTCTTC,CASSRGPGWQFF
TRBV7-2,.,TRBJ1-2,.,TGTGCCAACAGCCGGTCCAGGCTCCGTCACTATGGCTACACCTTC,CANSRSRLRHYGYTF
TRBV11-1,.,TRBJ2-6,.,TGTGCCAGCAGCCGGACTAGACAGGTCTCTGGGGCCAACGTCCTGACTTTC,CASSRTRQVSGANVLTF
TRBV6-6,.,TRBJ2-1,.,TGTGCCGGCACCTCCAGGGACGGAAACAATGAGCAGTTCTTC,CAGTSRDGNNEQFF
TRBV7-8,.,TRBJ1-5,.,TGTGCCAGCAGCCGGGGACGCATTGGGGAAGAGCCCCAGCATTTT,CASSRGRIGEEPQHF
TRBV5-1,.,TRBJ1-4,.,TGCGCCAGCACCCTCCAGGCAGGGGAAAATGAAAAACTGTTTTTT,CASTLQAGENEKLFF
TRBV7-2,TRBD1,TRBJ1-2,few,TGTGCCAGCAGCTTTCACTACAGGGGAGACCCCTATGGCTACACCTTC,CASSFHYRGDPYGYTF
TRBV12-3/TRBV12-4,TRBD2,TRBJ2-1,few,TGTGCCAACACGGCCCCCGGGAGGGGGTACAATGAGCAGTTCTTC,CANTAPGRGYNEQFF
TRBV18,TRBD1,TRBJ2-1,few,TGTGCCAGCTCACCAGGGCAGGGGGCACGGGATGAGCAGTTCTTC,CASSPGQGARDEQFF